This T cell receptor (beta chain) was observed in a study of blood T cell repertoires in COVID-19. Study-level background: Donors in the United States, Italy and Spain gave samples during acute or convalescent COVID-19.

Per the authors' pipeline: Estimated nucleated cell counts came from reference gene primer amplification. Clones were read by immunoSEQ multiplex PCR, and TCRdb kept only the in-frame ones, dropping some. From that table come the V and J calls and clone size; the DNA was used to work out D and trimming. The sample carries around 120,000 clones, 65% to 85% recorded once. This sequence was found in a man aged 65-85 years with acute or convalescent COVID-19. Sequenced: peripheral blood.

The DNA of the CDR3 is TGTGCCAGCAGTTACAACAGGGACTATGGCTACACCTTC. As protein: CASSYNRDYGYTF. This rearrangement joins TRBV6-5 to TRBJ1-2; possibly TRBD1 for D (6 bases). Germline V gene sequence: CDR1 MNHEY, CDR2 SVGAGI. Trimming cost V 2 bases and J 3 bases, with 7 bases left between them. The CDR3 has 13 amino acids.